The 19 T cell receptor beta chains presented below share a single source sample, sequenced in a study of early T cells in non-severe SARS-CoV-2 infection. One entry per CDR3 protein, called by TCRdb with MiXCR from the 5' RACE reads. The sample records about 66,000 distinct CDR3 sequences, about 17% being singletons. The material was whole blood, obtained at baseline. The receptor set was obtained from an adult who was a healthcare worker with PCR-confirmed SARS-CoV-2 infection or an uninfected control (not recorded which).

The chain recombines TRBV5-1 with TRBJ1-1, with D unresolved. Between the trimmed V and J ends, which lost 6 bases and 0 bases, there was a span of 12 bases. Germline loops: CDR1 SGHRS, CDR2 YFSETQ. There are 14 residues in the CDR3. The CDR3 nucleotides read TGCGCCAGCACCACGGACGGGATGAACACTGAAGCTTTCTTT. It is translated as CASTTDGMNTEAFF.

V gene TRBV6-6 combines with J gene TRBJ1-6; D gene ambiguous. V was pared by 2 bases and J by 6 bases, with 5 bases between. Germline V gene data show CDR1 as MNHNY and CDR2 as SVGAGI (reference sequence). The CDR3 has 13 amino acids. This CDR3 is CASSYASNSPLHF. The CDR3, as DNA: TGTGCCAGCAGTTACGCCAGTAATTCACCCCTCCACTTT.

This clonotype was observed a few times. The V and J genes are TRBV20-1 and TRBJ2-1; D may be TRBD1 (6 bases). The ends were cut back, 0 bases at V and 2 bases at J, with 17 bases in the middle. Germline CDR1 reads DFQATT; CDR2 reads SNEGSKA (reference sequence). The CDR3 is 17 residues long. Here the CDR3 reads CSARDLTSEGAYNEQFF. The CDR3 DNA reads TGCAGTGCTAGAGATTTAACTAGTGAGGGGGCCTACAATGAGCAGTTCTTC.

This clonotype was seen many times. CDR3 in amino acids: CSAQKYGTDQSEAFF. CDR3 DNA sequence: TGCAGTGCTCAGAAGTACGGGACAGATCAGTCTGAAGCTTTCTTT. The chain combines TRBV20-1 with TRBJ1-1, with TRBD1 matching over 7 bases. The CDR3 is 15 amino acids. The ends lost 5 bases at V and 6 bases at J; junction bases unmatched: 15. Germline CDR1 and CDR2: DFQATT and SNEGSKA (reference sequence).

This clonotype turned up a few times. V usage is TRBV7-8 and J usage is TRBJ1-1, with no clear D. The V end lost 1 base, the J end lost 0 bases, and 15 bases lay between the germline ends. This CDR3 is built from 17 residues. Germline V gives CDR1 SGHVS, CDR2 FQNEAQ. CDR3 sequence: CASSLGSSFTMNTEAFF. CDR3 sequence (DNA): TGTGCCAGCAGCTTAGGGAGTAGCTTTACCATGAACACTGAAGCTTTCTTT.

In this sample, this clonotype turned up many times. The genes are TRBV18 and TRBJ1-1; D call uncertain. Trimming removed 6 bases at V and 3 bases at J, with 14 bases between. Germline CDR1 reads KGHSH; CDR2 reads LQKENI. This CDR3 region has 14 residues. CDR3 sequence: CASSRNEGYTEAFF. The CDR3 nucleotides read TGTGCCAGCTCGCGAAACGAGGGCTACACTGAAGCTTTCTTT.

This chain links TRBV5-4 with TRBJ1-2, with D tentatively TRBD1 (6 bases). Per the germline V gene, CDR1 is SGHNT and CDR2 is YYREEE (reference sequence). Trimming took 3 bases from V and 8 from J, leaving 23 bases between them. CDR3 size: 16 residues. This CDR3 reads CASSSGDTVKTEGYTF. CDR3 nucleotide sequence: TGTGCCAGCAGCTCGGGGGACACAGTAAAAACGGAAGGCTACACCTTC. Together with reference TRBV5-4 and TRBJ1-2, the CDR3 gives the full variable domain: ETGVTQSPTHLIKTRGQQVTLRCSSQSGHNTVSWYQQALGQGPQFIFQYYREEENGRGNFPPRFSGLQFPNYSSELNVNALELDDSALYLCASSSGDTVKTEGYTFGSGTRLTVV.

This chain connects TRBV24-1 to TRBJ2-3; 7 bases fit TRBD1. Germline CDR1 is KGHDR and CDR2 is SFDVKD. Trimming at V came to 5 bases and at J to 6 bases, leaving 16 bases not matched to a gene. The CDR3 has 17 amino acids. This CDR3 is CATSVQPGQVGPDTQYF. CDR3 bases: TGTGCCACCAGTGTGCAACCTGGACAGGTTGGTCCGGATACGCAGTATTTT.

V is TRBV20-1 and J is TRBJ2-1; 7 nucleotides align to TRBD2. CDR1 and CDR2 (germline): DFQATT, SNEGSKA (reference sequence). This CDR3 comprises 13 residues. Trimming took 7 bases from V and 4 from J; bases not matched to a gene: 7. The CDR3 protein is CSVWPSGYNEQFF. CDR3 in DNA: TGCAGTGTCTGGCCTAGCGGATACAATGAGCAGTTCTTC.

As concerns this clonotype: Sequence at one end of the junction differs from germline and may be a read error. The gene calls are TRBV7-7 and TRBJ2-3, with a weak D call TRBD2 (6 bases). The germline V gene encodes CDR1 SSHAT and CDR2 FNYEAQ (reference sequence). The CDR3 sequence is 13 residues long. The DNA of the CDR3 is TGTGCCACCAGACTAGAGGGCACAGGTACGCAGTATTTT. This codes for CATRLEGTGTQYF.

This clonotype was recorded at least ten times. The genes are TRBV7-8 and TRBJ2-3, with TRBD1 identical over 8 bases. The germline V gene encodes CDR1 SGHVS and CDR2 FQNEAQ. There are 17 residues in the CDR3. The ends lost 0 bases at V and 5 bases at J; junction bases unmatched: 10. The CDR3 reads CASSLAWLDRAQDTQYF. The DNA of the CDR3 is TGTGCCAGCAGCTTAGCGTGGTTGGACAGGGCACAAGATACGCAGTATTTT.

There are a few counts of this clonotype. This chain joins TRBV6-5 and TRBJ1-1, with TRBD1 as a possible D gene (6 bases). Deletions cut 4 bases from V and 11 bases from J, with 11 bases between. Per the germline V gene, CDR1 is MNHEY and CDR2 is SVGAGI. The CDR3 runs 11 residues. The CDR3 DNA sequence: TGTGCCAGCAGTTCCAGGGGTCTCGCTTTCTTT. Translated: CASSSRGLAFF.

This clonotype has more than one count but fewer than ten. This chain uses TRBV20-1 with TRBJ2-2, with 10 bases matching TRBD1. The length of the CDR3 is 16 residues. The V and J ends lost 3 bases and 6 bases, in that order; junction bases with no gene match: 10. Germline V gene data show CDR1 as DFQATT and CDR2 as SNEGSKA (reference sequence). CDR3 DNA sequence: TGCAGTGCTAGGGCCGAGACAGGGGGCTTCGCCGGGGAGCTGTTTTTT. Residues: CSARAETGGFAGELFF.

The chain couples TRBV7-2 to TRBJ1-1; D call uncertain. CDR1 is SGHTA, CDR2 FQGNSA, per germline. Deletions cut 1 base from V and 0 bases from J, with 9 bases between. There are 15 residues in the CDR3. This CDR3 is CASSLGGLMNTEAFF. The CDR3 DNA sequence: TGTGCCAGCAGCTTAGGTGGGTTAATGAACACTGAAGCTTTCTTT.

V is TRBV11-2 and J is TRBJ2-2; D is uncertain. This CDR3 comprises 12 residues. CDR1 SGHAT and CDR2 FQNNGV come from the germline V gene. Trimming removed 5 bases at V and 6 bases at J, with 7 bases between. The CDR3 DNA sequence: TGTGCCAGCAGCCACCTTTCCGGGGAGCTGTTTTTT. Amino acids: CASSHLSGELFF. The whole variable domain, remainder taken from reference TRBV11-2 and TRBJ2-2, is EAGVAQSPRYKIIEKRQSVAFWCNPISGHATLYWYQQILGQGPKLLIQFQNNGVVDDSQLPKDRFSAERLKGVDSTLKIQPAKLEDSAVYLCASSHLSGELFFGEGSRLTVL.

This clonotype was found a few times. V is TRBV12-2 and J is TRBJ1-4; the table names TRBD1, a call not compared with the DNA. TRBV12-2 is described as a pseudogene. This CDR3 region has 17 residues. The DNA of the CDR3 is TGTGCAAGTCGCTTAGGCGGGGGCGAAGGGACTAATGAAAAACTGTTTTTT. It is translated as CASRLGGGEGTNEKLFF.

The sample holds a few counts of this clonotype. This rearrangement joins TRBV20-1 to TRBJ1-3; D is ambiguous. This CDR3 comprises 15 residues. V was clipped by 5 bases and J by 0 bases, with 14 bases between them. Germline loops: CDR1 DFQATT, CDR2 SNEGSKA (reference sequence). DNA for the CDR3: TGCAGTGCTCCCGTTCCATCCCGCTCTGGAAACACCATATATTTT. Its translation is CSAPVPSRSGNTIYF.

The gene calls are TRBV11-2 and TRBJ2-5; 8 positions agree with TRBD1. Losses at the gene ends were 1 base for V and 1 base for J; bases not matched to a gene: 8. The CDR3 is 17 residues long. The germline V gene has CDR1 SGHAT and CDR2 FQNNGV. In DNA form, the CDR3 reads TGTGCCAGCAGCTTAGCCCCGGGGGACAGGCCCCAAGAGACCCAGTACTTC. This encodes CASSLAPGDRPQETQYF. Combining the CDR3 with reference TRBV11-2 and TRBJ2-5 gives the whole variable domain EAGVAQSPRYKIIEKRQSVAFWCNPISGHATLYWYQQILGQGPKLLIQFQNNGVVDDSQLPKDRFSAERLKGVDSTLKIQPAKLEDSAVYLCASSLAPGDRPQETQYFGPGTRLLVL.

In its sample, this clonotype was seen many times. The chain employs TRBV7-9 and TRBJ2-3; maybe TRBD1 (6 bases). This CDR3 has 16 residues. Germline-derived CDR1 and CDR2 are SEHNR and FQNEAQ (reference sequence). Between the trimmed V and J ends, which lost 5 bases and 0 bases, there was a span of 15 bases. Written as DNA, the CDR3 is TGTGCCAGCAGCCCTTCAGGGACACCTAGCACAGATACGCAGTATTTT. This codes for CASSPSGTPSTDTQYF.